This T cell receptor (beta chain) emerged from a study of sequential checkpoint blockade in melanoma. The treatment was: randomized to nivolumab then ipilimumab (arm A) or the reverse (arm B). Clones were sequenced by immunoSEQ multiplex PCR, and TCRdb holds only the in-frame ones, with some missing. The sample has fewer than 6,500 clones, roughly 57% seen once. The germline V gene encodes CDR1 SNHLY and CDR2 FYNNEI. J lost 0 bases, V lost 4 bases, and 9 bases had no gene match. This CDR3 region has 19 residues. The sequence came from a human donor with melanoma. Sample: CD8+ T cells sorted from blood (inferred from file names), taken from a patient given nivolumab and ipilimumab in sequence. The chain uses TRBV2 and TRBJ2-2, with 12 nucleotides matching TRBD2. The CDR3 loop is CASSVTTSGSTPNTGELFF. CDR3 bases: TGTGCCAGCAGTGTAACGACTAGCGGGAGTACTCCGAACACCGGGGAGCTGTTTTTT.